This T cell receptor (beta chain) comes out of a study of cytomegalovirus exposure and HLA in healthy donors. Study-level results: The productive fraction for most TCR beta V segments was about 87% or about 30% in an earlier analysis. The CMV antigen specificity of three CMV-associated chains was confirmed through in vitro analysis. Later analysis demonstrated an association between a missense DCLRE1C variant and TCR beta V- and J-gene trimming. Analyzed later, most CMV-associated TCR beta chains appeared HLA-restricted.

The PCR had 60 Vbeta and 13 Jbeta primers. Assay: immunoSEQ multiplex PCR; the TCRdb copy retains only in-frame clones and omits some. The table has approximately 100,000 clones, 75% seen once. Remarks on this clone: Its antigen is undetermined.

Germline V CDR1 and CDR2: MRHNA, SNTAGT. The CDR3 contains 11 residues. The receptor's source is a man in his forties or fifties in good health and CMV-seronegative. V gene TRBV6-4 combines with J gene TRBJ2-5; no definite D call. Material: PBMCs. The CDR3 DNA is TGTGCTGGCGCAGGTCAAGAGACCCAGTACTTC. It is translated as CAGAGQETQYF.